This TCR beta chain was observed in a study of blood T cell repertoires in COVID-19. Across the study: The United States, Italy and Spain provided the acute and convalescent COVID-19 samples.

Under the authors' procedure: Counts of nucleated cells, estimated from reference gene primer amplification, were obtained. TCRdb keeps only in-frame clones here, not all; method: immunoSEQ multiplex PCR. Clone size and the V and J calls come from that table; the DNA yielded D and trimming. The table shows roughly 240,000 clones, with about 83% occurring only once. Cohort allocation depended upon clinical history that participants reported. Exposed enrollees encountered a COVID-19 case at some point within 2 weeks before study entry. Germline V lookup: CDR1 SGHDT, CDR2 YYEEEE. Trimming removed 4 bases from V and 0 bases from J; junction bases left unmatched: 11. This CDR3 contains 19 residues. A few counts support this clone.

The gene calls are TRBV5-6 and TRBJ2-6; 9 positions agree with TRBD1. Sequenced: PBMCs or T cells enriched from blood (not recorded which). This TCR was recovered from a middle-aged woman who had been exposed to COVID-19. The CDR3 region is CASSRTRDRVYSGANVLTF. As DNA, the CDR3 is TGTGCCAGCAGCCGCACCCGGGACAGGGTTTACTCTGGGGCCAACGTCCTGACTTTC.